This entry lists 29 T cell receptor beta chains sequenced from one sample in a study of shared clonotypes between healthy human individuals (dated by TCRdb to between 2020 and 2021). CD8 naive samples consisted of CD45RO-negative cells that were positively selected for CCR7, yielding a CD45RA+CCR7+ population without TemRA cells. Library preparation used the immunoSEQ multiplex PCR assay. In TCRdb, the immuneACCESS table is reduced to in-frame sequences with V and J assigned. These tables do not hold every clone; where another copy was compared, an unresolved V gene accounts for under half, and the others remain unexplained. The sample contains approximately 2,200,000 clones, under 95% of them found a single time. Roughly 1.7% of the sample is held by the ten biggest clonotypes. The sample taken for sequencing was naive CD8+ T cells from PBMCs. What the cell subset or site label conveys for this sample: CD45RA+CCR7+. These TCRs come from a man younger than 35 in good health. Some clones in this sample may be carry-over from other donors' samples.

CDR3 bases: TGTGCCAGCAGTTTACTAAAGACAGGGTCCGGGGAGCTGTTTTTT. It specifies CASSLLKTGSGELFF. The chain employs TRBV27 and TRBJ2-2; 7 bases map to TRBD1. CDR3 size: 15 residues. Germline V gene sequence: CDR1 MNHEY, CDR2 SMNVEV (reference sequence). Trimming took 2 bases from V and 6 from J; bases not matched to a gene: 6.

This chain uses TRBV19 with TRBJ2-7; D is perhaps TRBD1 (5 bases). V was shortened by 5 bases and J by 0 bases, with 11 bases between the two germline ends. The CDR3 has 14 amino acids. Germline CDR1 reads LNHDA; CDR2 reads SQIVND (reference sequence). In nucleotides, the CDR3 is TGTGCCAGTAGTGTACGACAGTCCTCCTACGAGCAGTACTTC. This sequence encodes CASSVRQSSYEQYF.

The chain employs TRBV27 and TRBJ2-7, with TRBD1 as a possible D gene (5 bases). The CDR3 runs 14 residues. The V end lost 4 bases, the J end lost 2 bases, and 12 bases lay between the germline ends. The germline gives CDR1 MNHEY, CDR2 SMNVEV (reference sequence). The chain's CDR3 is CASSSQDTTYEQYF. The CDR3 DNA reads as TGTGCCAGCAGTTCCCAGGACACCACCTACGAGCAGTACTTC.

The chain combines TRBV4-1 with TRBJ2-5; a possible D gene is TRBD2 (5 bases). This CDR3 is 17 amino acids long. CDR1 MGHRA and CDR2 YSYEKL come from the germline V gene. V lost 3 bases, J lost 1 base, and 18 bases lay in between. The CDR3 coding sequence is TGCGCCAGCAGCCAGACTGGACCAATGCGGGTCCAAGAGACCCAGTACTTC. Its translation is CASSQTGPMRVQETQYF.

The rearrangement joins TRBV9 to TRBJ2-7; the D gene is possibly TRBD1 (7 bases). The germline gives CDR1 SGDLS, CDR2 YYNGEE. With 3 bases removed from V and 5 bases from J, the gap between germline ends came to 18 bases. The CDR3 covers 15 residues. The DNA for the CDR3 is TGTGCCAGCAGCGGACCACAGGGGCCGGGGGACGAGCAGTACTTC. Protein sequence: CASSGPQGPGDEQYF.

This chain connects TRBV7-9 to TRBJ1-3, with 8 bases matching TRBD1. CDR3 length: 16 amino acids. V shed 3 bases and J 4 bases; nucleotides not matched to a gene: 8. Germline CDR1 and CDR2: SEHNR and FQNEAQ (reference sequence). CDR3 in amino acids: CASSFWTGRSGNTIYF. CDR3 DNA: TGTGCCAGCAGCTTTTGGACAGGGCGTTCAGGAAACACCATATATTTT.

The J gene is TRBJ2-3, the V gene TRBV27; TRBD1 might be the D (5 bases). The length of the CDR3 is 14 residues. Trimming removed 2 bases at V and 6 bases at J, with 12 bases between. Germline lookup yields CDR1 MNHEY and CDR2 SMNVEV (reference sequence). The CDR3 reads CASSLNPGRDTQYF. Here the CDR3 DNA reads TGTGCCAGCAGTTTAAATCCAGGGCGGGATACGCAGTATTTT.

This clone has just one count. J is TRBJ2-7 and V is TRBV27; 12 positions match TRBD2. The CDR3 contains 16 residues. CDR1 and CDR2 from the germline V gene are MNHEY and SMNVEV (reference sequence). The trim removed 5 bases at V and 5 bases at J, leaving 10 bases unmatched. The CDR3 loop reads CASSRLLAGGPHEQYF. The CDR3 DNA sequence: TGTGCCAGCAGTCGACTACTAGCGGGAGGCCCCCACGAGCAGTACTTC.

V usage is TRBV7-8 and J usage is TRBJ2-3; 7 nucleotides agree with TRBD2. Germline V gene sequence: CDR1 SGHVS, CDR2 FQNEAQ. Trimming cost V 5 bases and J 2 bases; bases outside gene matches: 7. The CDR3 covers 15 residues. The CDR3 reads CASSERTSITDTQYF. The CDR3 coding sequence is TGTGCCAGCAGCGAGAGGACTAGTATCACAGATACGCAGTATTTT. The full variable domain, in which reference TRBV7-8 and TRBJ2-3 provide the parts outside the CDR3, is GAGVSQSPRYKVAKRGQDVALRCDPISGHVSLFWYQQALGQGPEFLTYFQNEAQLDKSGLPSDRFFAERPEGSVSTLKIQRTQQEDSAVYLCASSERTSITDTQYFGPGTRLTVL.

The gene calls are TRBV10-2 and TRBJ2-1; 12 bases line up with TRBD2. Germline CDR1 and CDR2: WSHSY and SAAADI. CDR3 length: 14 amino acids. V was clipped by 6 bases and J by 8 bases; unmatched bases: 5. CDR3 protein: CASSGLAGQDEQFF. The CDR3 DNA sequence: TGCGCCAGCAGCGGACTAGCGGGACAGGATGAGCAGTTCTTC.

As to this clone: Additional DNA sequences in this sample encode the identical CDR3. The V gene is TRBV6-5, the J gene TRBJ1-1; D ambiguous. V was clipped by 0 bases and J by 3 bases, with 5 bases between them. Germline lookup yields CDR1 MNHEY and CDR2 SVGAGI. This CDR3 region has 13 residues. CDR3 coding DNA: TGTGCCAGCAGTTACTCCGGGTACACTGAAGCTTTCTTT. This gives the protein CASSYSGYTEAFF.

This clone was observed once. Different DNA sequences within this sample yield the same CDR3. The CDR3 loop reads CASSVEGRSTDTQYF. DNA of the CDR3: TGTGCCAGCAGCGTAGAGGGCAGGTCCACAGATACGCAGTATTTT. V is TRBV9 and J is TRBJ2-3, with D uncertain. Germline CDR1 and CDR2: SGDLS and YYNGEE. The germline V and J ends were trimmed by 0 bases and 2 bases, with 10 bases remaining between them. CDR3 size: 15 residues.

In its sample, this clone was seen once. The J gene is TRBJ2-7, the V gene TRBV11-2, with 7 bases that match TRBD2. With V trimmed by 5 bases and J by 2 bases, 12 bases remained unmatched. The CDR3 loop spans 16 amino acids. Germline assignment: CDR1 SGHAT and CDR2 FQNNGV. CDR3 region: CASSLVWGGPTYEQYF. The CDR3 DNA follows: TGTGCCAGCAGCCTGGTGTGGGGAGGGCCGACCTACGAGCAGTACTTC.

The genes are TRBV11-2 and TRBJ2-7, with 8 bases lining up with TRBD1. Trimming cost V 5 bases and J 3 bases; bases outside gene matches: 12. Germline CDR1 and CDR2: SGHAT and FQNNGV. The CDR3 has 16 residues. For the CDR3, the DNA is TGTGCCAGCAGCCGGTTCCGGGGACAGGTATTCTACGAGCAGTACTTC. This sequence encodes CASSRFRGQVFYEQYF.

The V gene is TRBV4-3, the J gene TRBJ2-2, with 8 bases aligning to TRBD1. J gave up 5 bases and V 3 bases, and 11 bases lay outside the gene matches. Per the germline V gene, CDR1 is LGHNA and CDR2 is YSLEER. This CDR3 is 17 amino acids long. Written as DNA, the CDR3 is TGCGCCAGCAGCCAGACCCCGGACAGGGTGAGAACCGGGGAGCTGTTTTTT. It codes for CASSQTPDRVRTGELFF.

This clone is a singleton in its sample. The V and J genes are TRBV7-9 and TRBJ2-1; unclear D gene. V lost 5 bases to trimming and J lost 10 bases, with 21 bases between them. Per germline, CDR1 SEHNR and CDR2 FQNEAQ (reference sequence). The CDR3 has 15 residues. CDR3 DNA sequence: TGTGCCAGCAGCCATCCAAGTTGGTCTTTAACCGAGCAGTTCTTC. This gives the protein CASSHPSWSLTEQFF.

This rearrangement joins TRBV27 to TRBJ2-1; D call uncertain. CDR1 and CDR2 from the germline V gene are MNHEY and SMNVEV (reference sequence). The ends were cut back, 6 bases at V and 0 bases at J, with 15 bases in the middle. The CDR3 is 16 residues long. CDR3 protein: CASSQVAVSSYNEQFF. The DNA for the CDR3 is TGTGCCAGCAGCCAAGTAGCAGTAAGCTCCTACAATGAGCAGTTCTTC.

This clone was observed a handful of times. This chain links TRBV27 with TRBJ1-1; D gene ambiguous. Trimming removed 0 bases from V and 7 bases from J, with 9 bases in between. Germline loops: CDR1 MNHEY, CDR2 SMNVEV (reference sequence). The CDR3 contains 13 residues. The CDR3 nucleotides are TGTGCCAGCAGTTTATCTGAGCAATATGAAGCTTTCTTT. This codes for CASSLSEQYEAFF.

This chain links TRBV27 with TRBJ2-5; TRBD1 matches 10 bases. Germline CDR1 is MNHEY and CDR2 is SMNVEV (reference sequence). This CDR3 has 16 residues. The ends lost 3 bases at V and 6 bases at J; junction bases unmatched: 10. The CDR3 is CASSLRDRGVIKTQYF. CDR3 DNA: TGTGCCAGCAGTTTGCGGGACAGGGGCGTAATTAAGACCCAGTACTTC.

The rearrangement uses TRBV28 and TRBJ2-7; 13 positions agree with TRBD2. Germline lookup yields CDR1 MDHEN and CDR2 SYDVKM. This CDR3 comprises 13 residues. Germline trimming cut 5 bases from V and 5 bases from J; bases unmatched to any gene: 0. The CDR3 loop is CASSGLAGDEQYF. The CDR3 DNA is TGTGCCAGCAGTGGACTAGCGGGAGACGAGCAGTACTTC.

The rearrangement uses TRBV14 and TRBJ2-3; D gene uncertain. Germline CDR1 SGHDN, CDR2 FVKESK. V was pared by 0 bases and J by 4 bases, with 11 bases between. This CDR3 is built from 15 residues. In DNA form, the CDR3 reads TGTGCCAGCAGCCAAGATTGGAGTCGGTCAGATACGCAGTATTTT. This sequence encodes CASSQDWSRSDTQYF.

The V call is TRBV27, the J call TRBJ2-1, with 10 bases aligning to TRBD2. This CDR3 contains 14 residues. CDR1 MNHEY and CDR2 SMNVEV come from the germline V gene (reference sequence). The V gene end was trimmed by 5 bases and the J gene end by 11 bases; junction bases not matched to a gene: 9. This CDR3 reads CASSDSGTSEKQFF. The CDR3 DNA sequence: TGTGCCAGCAGTGATTCCGGGACTAGCGAGAAGCAGTTCTTC.

The chain is built from TRBV30 and TRBJ2-5; 9 nucleotides match TRBD2. With V trimmed by 5 bases and J by 4 bases, 8 bases remained unmatched. This CDR3 contains 14 residues. Germline lookup yields CDR1 GTSNPN and CDR2 SVGIG (reference sequence). The CDR3 sequence: CAWVGGRAPETQYF. Written as DNA, the CDR3 is TGTGCCTGGGTAGGCGGGAGGGCACCAGAGACCCAGTACTTC.

On this clone itself: This specimen includes other DNA sequences encoding the same CDR3. This rearrangement joins TRBV27 to TRBJ2-1; TRBD2 agrees at 9 bases. CDR3 length: 15 residues. V shed 0 bases, J shed 3 bases, and the junction held 0 bases outside the gene matches. Germline values: CDR1 MNHEY, CDR2 SMNVEV (reference sequence). CDR3 protein: CASSLSREGYNEQFF. The CDR3 nucleotides read TGTGCCAGCAGTTTATCGCGGGAGGGCTACAATGAGCAGTTCTTC.

CDR3 bases: TGTGCCAGCAGCGCACTGTGGGCGGGACTAGCTGGGAAGGATACGCAGTATTTT. This translates into CASSALWAGLAGKDTQYF. The chain is built from TRBV9 and TRBJ2-3; 9 bases agree with TRBD2. CDR3 length equals 18 residues. J was trimmed by 6 bases and V by 3 bases; bases with no gene match: 17. Germline lookup yields CDR1 SGDLS and CDR2 YYNGEE. The full variable domain, completed using reference TRBV9 and TRBJ2-3, is DSGVTQTPKHLITATGQRVTLRCSPRSGDLSVYWYQQSLDQGLQFLIQYYNGEERAKGNILERFSAQQFPDLHSELNLSSLELGDSALYFCASSALWAGLAGKDTQYFGPGTRLTVL.

The chain combines TRBV30 with TRBJ1-1; TRBD1 might be the D (6 bases). V was cut by 2 bases and J by 4 bases, with 11 bases left in between. Germline V gene sequence: CDR1 GTSNPN, CDR2 SVGIG (reference sequence). There are 13 residues in the CDR3. The CDR3 region is CAWSRGDGTEAFF. CDR3 in DNA: TGTGCCTGGAGTAGGGGGGATGGCACTGAAGCTTTCTTT.

This clone was counted once. The chain links TRBV27 to TRBJ2-7; 8 bases agree with TRBD1. Germline CDR1 MNHEY, CDR2 SMNVEV (reference sequence). Unmatched junction bases numbered 4, after V lost 2 bases and J lost 1 base. This CDR3 comprises 15 residues. The CDR3: CASSLGTGRSYEQYF. The DNA for the CDR3 is TGTGCCAGCAGTTTAGGGACAGGCCGATCCTACGAGCAGTACTTC.

This chain uses TRBV9 with TRBJ2-5; TRBD2 agrees at 8 bases. J lost 5 bases, V lost 2 bases, and 11 bases had no gene match. Germline CDR1 is SGDLS and CDR2 is YYNGEE. This CDR3 contains 16 residues. The CDR3 here is CASSVGGTSRLETQYF. CDR3 DNA: TGTGCCAGCAGCGTGGGAGGGACTAGTAGATTGGAGACCCAGTACTTC. Full variable domain (outside the CDR3, taken from reference TRBV9 and TRBJ2-5): DSGVTQTPKHLITATGQRVTLRCSPRSGDLSVYWYQQSLDQGLQFLIQYYNGEERAKGNILERFSAQQFPDLHSELNLSSLELGDSALYFCASSVGGTSRLETQYFGPGTRLLVL.

As concerns this clone: The sample carries other DNA sequences with the same CDR3. V gene TRBV9 combines with J gene TRBJ1-1, with a possible D match to TRBD1 (6 bases). The CDR3 runs to 15 residues. Germline CDR1 is SGDLS and CDR2 is YYNGEE. Trimming stripped 0 bases from V and 0 bases from J, with 9 bases between. The CDR3 DNA follows: TGTGCCAGCAGCGTAGGTCAGGGGATGAACACTGAAGCTTTCTTT. Residues: CASSVGQGMNTEAFF.